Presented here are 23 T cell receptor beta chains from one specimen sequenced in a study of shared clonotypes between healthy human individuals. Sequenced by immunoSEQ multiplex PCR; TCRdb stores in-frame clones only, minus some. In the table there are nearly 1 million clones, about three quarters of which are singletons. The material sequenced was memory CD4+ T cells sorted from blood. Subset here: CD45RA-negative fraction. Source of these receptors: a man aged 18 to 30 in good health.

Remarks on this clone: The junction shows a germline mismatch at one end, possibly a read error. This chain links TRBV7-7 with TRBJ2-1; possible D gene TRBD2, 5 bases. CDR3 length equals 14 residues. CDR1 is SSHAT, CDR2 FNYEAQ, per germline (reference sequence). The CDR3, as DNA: TGTGCTAGCAGCTTATCCAGCGGATACAATGAGCAGTTCTTC. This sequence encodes CASSLSSGYNEQFF.

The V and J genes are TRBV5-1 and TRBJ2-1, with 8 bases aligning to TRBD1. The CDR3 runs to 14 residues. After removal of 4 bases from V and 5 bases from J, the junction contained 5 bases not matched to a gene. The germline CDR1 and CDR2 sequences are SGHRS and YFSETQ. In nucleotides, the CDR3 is TGCGCCAGCAGCCTCGACAGGGGAAACAATGAGCAGTTCTTC. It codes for CASSLDRGNNEQFF. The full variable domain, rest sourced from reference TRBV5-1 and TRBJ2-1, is KAGVTQTPRYLIKTRGQQVTLSCSPISGHRSVSWYQQTPGQGLQFLFEYFSETQRNKGNFPGRFSGRQFSNSRSEMNVSTLELGDSALYLCASSLDRGNNEQFFGPGTRLTVL.

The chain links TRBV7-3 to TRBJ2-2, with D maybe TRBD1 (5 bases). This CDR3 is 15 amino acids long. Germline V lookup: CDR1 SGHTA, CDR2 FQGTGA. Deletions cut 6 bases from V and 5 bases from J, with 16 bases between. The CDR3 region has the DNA TGTGCCAGCAGTCCAAGGGCCAAGGGGACCGGGGAGCTGTTTTTT. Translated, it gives CASSPRAKGTGELFF.

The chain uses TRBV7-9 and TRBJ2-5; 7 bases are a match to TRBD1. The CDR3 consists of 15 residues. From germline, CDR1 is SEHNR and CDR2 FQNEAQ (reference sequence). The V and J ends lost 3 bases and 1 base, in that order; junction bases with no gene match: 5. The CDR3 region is CASSFVAGGQETQYF. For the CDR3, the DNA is TGTGCCAGCAGCTTCGTCGCAGGGGGCCAAGAGACCCAGTACTTC.

The CDR3 is CASSYEPRRSDSPLHF. DNA of the CDR3: TGTGCCAGCAGTTATGAACCGCGGAGGTCGGATTCACCCCTCCACTTT. J is TRBJ1-6 and V is TRBV6-6; D ambiguous. The CDR3 loop spans 16 amino acids. V lost 3 bases, J lost 8 bases, and 17 bases lay in between. Germline V gene data show CDR1 as MNHNY and CDR2 as SVGAGI (reference sequence).

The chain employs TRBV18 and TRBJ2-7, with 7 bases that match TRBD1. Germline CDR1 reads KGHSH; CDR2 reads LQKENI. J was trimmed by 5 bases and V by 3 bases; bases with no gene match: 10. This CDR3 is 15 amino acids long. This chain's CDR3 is CASSPLQGPLDEQYF. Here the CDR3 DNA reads TGTGCCAGCTCACCCTTACAGGGGCCCCTTGACGAGCAGTACTTC.

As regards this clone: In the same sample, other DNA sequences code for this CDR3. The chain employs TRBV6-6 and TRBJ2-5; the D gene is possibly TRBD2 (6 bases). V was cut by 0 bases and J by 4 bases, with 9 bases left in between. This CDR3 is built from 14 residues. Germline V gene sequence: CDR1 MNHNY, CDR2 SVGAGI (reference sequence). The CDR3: CASSYSGGRETQYF. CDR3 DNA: TGTGCCAGCAGTTACTCAGGAGGGAGAGAGACCCAGTACTTC.

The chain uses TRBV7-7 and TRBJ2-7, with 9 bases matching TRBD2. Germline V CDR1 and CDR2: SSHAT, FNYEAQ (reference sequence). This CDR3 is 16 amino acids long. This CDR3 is CASTPRGREGSYEQYF. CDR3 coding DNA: TGTGCTAGTACCCCCAGAGGGCGGGAGGGCTCCTACGAGCAGTACTTC. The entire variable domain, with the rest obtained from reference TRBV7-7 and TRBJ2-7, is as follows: GAGVSQSPRYKVTKRGQDVTLRCDPISSHATLYWYQQALGQGPEFLTYFNYEAQPDKSGLPSDRFSAERPEGSISTLTIQRTEQRDSAMYRCASTPRGREGSYEQYFGPGTRLTVT.

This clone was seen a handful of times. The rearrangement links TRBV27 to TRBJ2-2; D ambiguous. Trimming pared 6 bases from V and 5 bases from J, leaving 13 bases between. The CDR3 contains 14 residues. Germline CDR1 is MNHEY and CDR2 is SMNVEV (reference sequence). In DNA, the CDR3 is TGTGCCAGCAGCTTCACGGTTTTTACCGGGGAGCTGTTTTTT. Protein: CASSFTVFTGELFF.

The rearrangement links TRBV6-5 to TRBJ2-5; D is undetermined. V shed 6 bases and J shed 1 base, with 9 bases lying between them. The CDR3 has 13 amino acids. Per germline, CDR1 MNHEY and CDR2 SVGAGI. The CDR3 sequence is CASRLTIQETQYF. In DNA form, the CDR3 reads TGTGCCAGCAGACTAACTATCCAAGAGACCCAGTACTTC.

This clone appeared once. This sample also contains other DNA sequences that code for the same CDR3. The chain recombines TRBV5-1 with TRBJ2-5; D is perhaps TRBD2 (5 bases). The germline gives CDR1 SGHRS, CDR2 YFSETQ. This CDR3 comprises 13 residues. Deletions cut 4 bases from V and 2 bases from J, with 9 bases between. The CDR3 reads CASSPGIQETQYF. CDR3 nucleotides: TGCGCCAGCAGCCCCGGGATTCAAGAGACCCAGTACTTC. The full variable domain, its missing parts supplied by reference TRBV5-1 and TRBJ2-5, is KAGVTQTPRYLIKTRGQQVTLSCSPISGHRSVSWYQQTPGQGLQFLFEYFSETQRNKGNFPGRFSGRQFSNSRSEMNVSTLELGDSALYLCASSPGIQETQYFGPGTRLLVL.

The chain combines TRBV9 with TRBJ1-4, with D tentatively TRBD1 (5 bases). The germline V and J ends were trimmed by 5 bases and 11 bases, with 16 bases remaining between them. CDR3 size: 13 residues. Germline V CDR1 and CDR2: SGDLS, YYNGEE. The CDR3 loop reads CASSSGLEGKLFF. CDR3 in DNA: TGTGCCAGCAGTTCCGGGTTAGAGGGGAAACTGTTTTTT.

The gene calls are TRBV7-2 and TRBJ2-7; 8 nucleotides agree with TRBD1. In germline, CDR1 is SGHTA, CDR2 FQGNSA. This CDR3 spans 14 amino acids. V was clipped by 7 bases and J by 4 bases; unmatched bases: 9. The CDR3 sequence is CASTPDRGTYEQYF. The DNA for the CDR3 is TGTGCCAGCACCCCCGACAGGGGCACGTACGAGCAGTACTTC. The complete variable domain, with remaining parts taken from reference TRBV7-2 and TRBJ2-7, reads GAGVSQSPSNKVTEKGKDVELRCDPISGHTALYWYRQSLGQGLEFLIYFQGNSAPDKSGLPSDRFSAERTGGSVSTLTIQRTQQEDSAVYLCASTPDRGTYEQYFGPGTRLTVT.

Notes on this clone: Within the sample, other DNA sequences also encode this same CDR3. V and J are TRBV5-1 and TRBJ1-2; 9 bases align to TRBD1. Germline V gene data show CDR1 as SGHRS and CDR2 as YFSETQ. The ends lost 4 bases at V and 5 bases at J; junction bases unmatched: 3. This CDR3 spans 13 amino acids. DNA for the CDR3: TGCGCCAGCAGCCTGGGGACAGGGTATGGCTACACCTTC. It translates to CASSLGTGYGYTF.

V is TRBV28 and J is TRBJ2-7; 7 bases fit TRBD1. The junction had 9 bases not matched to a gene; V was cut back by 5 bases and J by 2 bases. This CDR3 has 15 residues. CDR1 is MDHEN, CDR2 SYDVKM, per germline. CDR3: CASSPPTGHPYEQYF. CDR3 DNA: TGTGCCAGCAGTCCCCCGACAGGGCACCCCTACGAGCAGTACTTC.

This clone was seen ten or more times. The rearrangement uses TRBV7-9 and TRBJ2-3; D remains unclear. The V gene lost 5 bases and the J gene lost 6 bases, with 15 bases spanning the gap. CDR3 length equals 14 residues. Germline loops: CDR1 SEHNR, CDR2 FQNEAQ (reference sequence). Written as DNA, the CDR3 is TGTGCCAGCAGCCCCGGGTCCTCAGGCGATACGCAGTATTTT. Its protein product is CASSPGSSGDTQYF.

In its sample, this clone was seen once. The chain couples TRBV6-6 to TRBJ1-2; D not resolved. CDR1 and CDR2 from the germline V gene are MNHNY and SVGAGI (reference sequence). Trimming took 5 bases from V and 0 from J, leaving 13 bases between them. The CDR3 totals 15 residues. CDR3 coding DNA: TGTGCCAGCAGTGACTTTGCCGGGGCTAACTATGGCTACACCTTC. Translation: CASSDFAGANYGYTF.

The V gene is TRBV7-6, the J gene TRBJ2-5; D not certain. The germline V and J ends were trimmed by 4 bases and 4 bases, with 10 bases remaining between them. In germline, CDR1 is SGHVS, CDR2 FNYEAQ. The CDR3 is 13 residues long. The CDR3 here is CASSSVWGETQYF. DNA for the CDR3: TGTGCCAGCAGCTCCGTGTGGGGAGAGACCCAGTACTTC. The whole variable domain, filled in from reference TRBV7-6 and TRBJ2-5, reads GAGVSQSPRYKVTKRGQDVALRCDPISGHVSLYWYRQALGQGPEFLTYFNYEAQQDKSGLPNDRFSAERPEGSISTLTIQRTEQRDSAMYRCASSSVWGETQYFGPGTRLLVL.

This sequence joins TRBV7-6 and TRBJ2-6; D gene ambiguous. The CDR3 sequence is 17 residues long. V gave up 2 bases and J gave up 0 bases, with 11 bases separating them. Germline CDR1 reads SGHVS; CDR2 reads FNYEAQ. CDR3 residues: CASSLSGRSSGANVLTF. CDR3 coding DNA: TGTGCCAGCAGCTTAAGTGGACGGAGCTCTGGGGCCAACGTCCTGACTTTC.

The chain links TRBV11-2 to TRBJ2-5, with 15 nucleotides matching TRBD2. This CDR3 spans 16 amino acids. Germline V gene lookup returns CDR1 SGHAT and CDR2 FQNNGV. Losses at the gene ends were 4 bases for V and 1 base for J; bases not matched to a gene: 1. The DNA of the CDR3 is TGTGCCAGCAGCTCGGGACTAGCGGGGGGCCAAGAGACCCAGTACTTC. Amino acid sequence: CASSSGLAGGQETQYF.

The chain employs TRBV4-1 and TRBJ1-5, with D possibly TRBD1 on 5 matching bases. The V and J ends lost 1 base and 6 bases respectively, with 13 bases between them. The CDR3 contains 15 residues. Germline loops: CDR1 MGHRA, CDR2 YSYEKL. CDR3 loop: CASSQGQGLGQPQHF. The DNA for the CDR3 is TGCGCCAGCAGCCAAGGCCAGGGCCTCGGTCAGCCCCAGCATTTT.

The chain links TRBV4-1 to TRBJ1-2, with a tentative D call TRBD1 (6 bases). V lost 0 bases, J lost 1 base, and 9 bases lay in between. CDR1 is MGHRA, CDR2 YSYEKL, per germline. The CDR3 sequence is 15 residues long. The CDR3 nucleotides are TGCGCCAGCAGCCAAGAGACAGGAGTTAACTATGGCTACACCTTC. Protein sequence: CASSQETGVNYGYTF.

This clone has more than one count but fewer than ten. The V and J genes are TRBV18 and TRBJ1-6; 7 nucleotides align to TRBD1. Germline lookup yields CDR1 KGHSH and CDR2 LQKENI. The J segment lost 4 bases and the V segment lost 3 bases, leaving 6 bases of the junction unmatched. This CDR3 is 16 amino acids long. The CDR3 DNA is TGTGCCAGCTCACCGACAGGGCCCCCGTATAATTCACCCCTCCACTTT. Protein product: CASSPTGPPYNSPLHF.